One and the same sample provided the 25 T cell receptor beta chains below, sequenced in a study of tumor and adjacent non-tumor tissue in lung cancer. No cell sorting was done before RNA was extracted from the tissue. The normal lung tissue was taken more than 3 cm from the tumor edge. The library came from three nested PCR rounds adapted from ARM-PCR protocols. MiXCR, applied by TCRdb to the multiplex PCR reads, yields one record per CDR3 protein. The sample lists under 85,000 distinct CDR3 sequences; less than 85% were seen once. The sequencing input was distant non-tumor lung tissue. These receptors all come from a man between 65 and 85 years old with non-small cell lung cancer.

Of note for this clonotype: A junction end diverges from the germline sequence, so it may reflect a read error. V is TRBV2 and J is TRBJ2-7, with D possibly TRBD2 on 6 matching bases. The CDR3 is 15 amino acids. Looked up from germline, CDR1 is SNHLY and CDR2 is FYNNEI. The CDR3 region is CASRDGGQGGLEKYF. The DNA of the CDR3 is TGTGCCAGCCGTGATGGTGGCCAGGGAGGCTTAGAGAAGTACTTC. Using reference TRBV2 and TRBJ2-7 for the parts outside the CDR3, the full variable domain is EPEVTQTPSHQVTQMGQEVILRCVPISNHLYFYWYRQILGQKVEFLVSFYNNEISEKSEIFDDQFSVERPDGSNFTLKIRSTKLEDSAMYFCASRDGGQGGLEKYFGPGTRLTVT.

This clonotype was seen repeatedly, ten times or more. The genes are TRBV7-6 and TRBJ2-3; D unclear. Germline V gives CDR1 SGHVS, CDR2 FNYEAQ. The V end was cut by 5 bases, the J end by 3 bases, with 6 bases between. The CDR3 spans 12 residues. CDR3 in DNA: TGTGCCAGCAGCCTTAGGACAGATACGCAGTATTTT. Its translation is CASSLRTDTQYF.

Note on this clonotype: The CDR3 carries no conserved terminal phenylalanine or tryptophan, so it likely arises from a read error. The DNA is left out, because the CDR3 cannot be placed on it with certainty; the CDR3 is given as TCRdb lists it. V gene TRBV5-4 combines with J gene TRBJ1-2. The CDR3 extends over 12 residues, inclusive of both ends. Per the germline V gene, CDR1 is SGHNT and CDR2 is YYREEE (reference sequence). The CDR3 loop is CASSLYTYGYTI.

This clonotype was counted once. A read error is possible here, since a much larger clone lies one base away. The genes are TRBV5-8 and TRBJ1-1; no clear D gene. CDR1 and CDR2 (germline): SGHTS, YDEGEE. The CDR3 is 15 amino acids. The CDR3 reads CASSLEDDVNTGAFF. The CDR3 nucleotides read TGTGCCAGCAGCTTGGAAGACGACGTGAACACTGGAGCTTTCTTT.

Remarks on this clonotype: Sequence at one end of the junction differs from germline and may be a read error. This chain links TRBV11-1 with TRBJ2-1; 9 nucleotides align to TRBD2. The CDR3 runs 14 residues. Germline V gives CDR1 SGHAT, CDR2 FQDESV (reference sequence). The CDR3 here is CVSSLAGAYNEQLF. CDR3 nucleotide sequence: TGTGTCAGCAGCTTAGCGGGGGCCTACAATGAGCAGTTGTTC. Full variable domain (missing parts from reference TRBV11-1 and TRBJ2-1): EAEVAQSPRYKITEKSQAVAFWCDPISGHATLYWYRQILGQGPELLVQFQDESVVDDSQLPKDRFSAERLKGVDSTLKIQPAELGDSAMYLCVSSLAGAYNEQLFGPGTRLTVL.

In the case of this clonotype: This could be a read error, since a much larger clone is one nucleotide away. V and J are TRBV12-3 or TRBV12-4 and TRBJ2-5, with D perhaps matching TRBD2 (5 bases). Between the trimmed V and J ends, which lost 8 bases and 1 base, there was a span of 11 bases. The CDR3 is 13 residues long. In DNA form, the CDR3 reads TGTGCCAGCTGGGAGTTAACCCAAGAGACCCAGTACTTC. It codes for CASWELTQETQYF.

Comment on this clonotype: The germline gene is not matched at one end of the junction; a read error may be the cause. The chain employs TRBV6-5 and TRBJ1-2; tentative D call: TRBD1 (5 bases). The germline V gene has CDR1 MNHEY and CDR2 SVGAGI. This CDR3 is built from 12 residues. The CDR3 DNA follows: TGTGACAACTGGGGGGGTGGCTATGGATACACCTTC. Its translation is CDNWGGGYGYTF.

This clonotype was seen only once. Relative to the germline gene, one junction end is altered; a read error may explain this. The chain employs TRBV5-6 and TRBJ2-3; D ambiguous. In germline, CDR1 is SGHDT, CDR2 YYEEEE. CDR3 length: 15 residues. The CDR3 region has the DNA TGTGCCAGTAGCTTGGGCCCGCTAAGTACAGATACGCAGTATTTT. This codes for CASSLGPLSTDTQYF. Supplemented by reference TRBV5-6 and TRBJ2-3, the full variable domain reads DAGVTQSPTHLIKTRGQQVTLRCSPKSGHDTVSWYQQALGQGPQFIFQYYEEEERQRGNFPDRFSGHQFPNYSSELNVNALLLGDSALYLCASSLGPLSTDTQYFGPGTRLTVL.

This clonotype came up once. A junction boundary mismatches the germline segment, possibly from a read error. V is TRBV29-1 and J is TRBJ1-2; D not certain. Germline assignment: CDR1 SQVTM and CDR2 ANQGSEA. The CDR3 spans 13 residues. The CDR3 here is CSDEGGGFHGYTF. The CDR3 nucleotides are TGCAGCGATGAAGGCGGCGGATTCCATGGCTACACCTTC.

This chain links TRBV11-3 with TRBJ1-1; 7 positions match TRBD1. This CDR3 comprises 16 residues. Germline V lookup: CDR1 SGHNT, CDR2 YENEEA. The CDR3 loop is CPTSFRDRTLNTEAFF. The DNA of the CDR3 is TGTCCCACGAGCTTCCGGGACAGAACCCTGAACACTGAAGCTTTCTTT.

Remarks on this clonotype: This sequence may be a read error, since a much larger clone differs from it by one base. The rearrangement uses TRBV6-1 and TRBJ2-1; tentative D call: TRBD1 (6 bases). Germline CDR1 is MNHNS and CDR2 is SASEGT. The length of the CDR3 is 12 residues. Trimming took 10 bases from V and 9 from J, leaving 16 bases between them. Written as DNA, the CDR3 is TGTGCCAACGGATTCCTAGGGGGTGAGCAGTTCTTC. Translated: CANGFLGGEQFF.

The chain recombines TRBV20-1 with TRBJ2-7; 12 bases align to TRBD2. There are 15 residues in the CDR3. Germline V gene data show CDR1 as DFQATT and CDR2 as SNEGSKA (reference sequence). V was clipped by 7 bases and J by 8 bases; unmatched bases: 15. The CDR3 DNA is TGCAGTGTTATAGAAGGACTAGCGGGGACCTATAAGCAGTACTTC. It codes for CSVIEGLAGTYKQYF.

Details on this clonotype: One junction end disagrees with the germline gene, perhaps due to a read error. V gene TRBV28 combines with J gene TRBJ2-5, with D tentatively TRBD2 (6 bases). The CDR3 runs to 15 residues. The germline V gene encodes CDR1 MDHEN and CDR2 SYDVKM. The CDR3 bases are TGTGCCAGCAGCCGGAGGGTGGGAGTGGTAGAGATCCAGTACTTC. It codes for CASSRRVGVVEIQYF.

Note on this clonotype: The junction departs from the called germline gene at one end, perhaps through a read error. The rearrangement uses TRBV11-3 and TRBJ1-1; D gene ambiguous. The CDR3 consists of 13 residues. Germline V gene lookup returns CDR1 SGHNT and CDR2 YENEEA. As DNA, the CDR3 is TGTGTCAGCAGCTTACAGAGTGGGAGTGAAGCTTTCTTT. It encodes CVSSLQSGSEAFF.

This clonotype appeared a few times. A much larger clone differs by one base, so this may be a read error. The chain couples TRBV12-3 or TRBV12-4 to TRBJ2-7, with TRBD1 identical over 9 bases. CDR3 size: 18 residues. This CDR3 is CANSFLVQGAAFVYEQYF. CDR3 nucleotide sequence: TGTGCCAACAGTTTTCTAGTACAGGGGGCCGCGTTTGTCTACGAGCAGTACTTC.

The V and J genes are TRBV10-2 and TRBJ2-1; D might be TRBD1 or TRBD2, each matching 5 bases. Trimming removed 6 bases at V and 10 bases at J, with 22 bases between. Germline assignment: CDR1 WSHSY and CDR2 SAAADI. The CDR3 is 15 residues long. CDR3 bases: TGCGCCAGCAGGTCCCCGGGGCCCTCTTCTTACGAGCAGTTCTTC. Residues: CASRSPGPSSYEQFF.

About this clonotype itself: Mismatch with germline at one junction end may stem from a read error. The chain carries TRBV29-1 and TRBJ1-2; tentative D call: TRBD1 (5 bases). The germline CDR1 and CDR2 sequences are SQVTM and ANQGSEA. This CDR3 is built from 13 residues. Here the CDR3 DNA reads TGCAGCGTTGGGACATGTGAGATCTATGGCTTCACCTTC. Its translation: CSVGTCEIYGFTF.

Remarks on this clonotype: Germline is not matched at one junction end, which may reflect a read error. The chain carries TRBV6-2 or TRBV6-3 and TRBJ2-3; TRBD2 might be the D (6 bases). The germline V gene has CDR1 MNHEY and CDR2 SVGEGT. The CDR3 length is 13 residues. The CDR3 coding sequence is TGTGCCGGCAGTTACTCGGGAGCAGATACCCAGTATTTT. Protein: CAGSYSGADTQYF.

Worth noting for this clonotype: Compared with germline, one end of the junction differs, possibly owing to a read error. The chain joins TRBV4-2 to TRBJ1-4; maybe TRBD1 (5 bases). Germline V gives CDR1 LGHNA, CDR2 YNFKEQ. The CDR3 has 17 amino acids. CDR3 bases: TGTGCCAGCAACCAAGTACCGTTGGGGGTAGCTAATGGAAAACTGTTATTT. Protein sequence: CASNQVPLGVANGKLLF.

The chain couples TRBV5-5 to TRBJ2-3; TRBD1 might be the D (6 bases). The better agreement between TRBJ1-5 and the DNA end casts doubt on the J call. Per the germline V gene, CDR1 is SGHKS and CDR2 is YYEKEE (reference sequence). The CDR3 is 16 residues long. The CDR3 DNA follows: TGTGCCAGCAGCCTGACCCAAGCGGGGGGCGCAGATACGCAGCATTTT. Protein: CASSLTQAGGADTQHF.

Regarding this clonotype: The junction differs from germline at one of its ends, possibly a read error. V is TRBV6-2 or TRBV6-3 and J is TRBJ2-2, with TRBD2 matching over 8 bases. The CDR3 loop spans 15 amino acids. Germline loops: CDR1 MNHEY, CDR2 SVGEGT. The CDR3 is CTSSYSVAGSRELFF. For the CDR3, the DNA is TGTACCAGCAGTTATTCAGTAGCGGGATCCCGGGAGCTGTTTTTT.

A note on this clonotype: Relative to the germline gene, one junction end is altered; a read error may explain this. The chain has TRBV14 and TRBJ2-1; D may be TRBD2 (6 bases). Germline V gene data show CDR1 as SGHDN and CDR2 as FVKESK. The CDR3 is made up of 12 amino acids. The CDR3 nucleotides read TGTACTAGCAGCCAAGACTTTAATGAGCAATTCTTC. Encoded protein: CTSSQDFNEQFF.

With regard to this clonotype: The junction and the germline gene differ at one end; a read error may be behind it. The V gene is TRBV20-1, the J gene TRBJ1-2; 9 bases map to TRBD1. The CDR3 has 13 amino acids. Germline V gene lookup returns CDR1 DFQATT and CDR2 SNEGSKA (reference sequence). CDR3 in amino acids: CSTRTGGAAGYTF. The CDR3 nucleotides read TGCAGTACTAGAACAGGGGGCGCAGCTGGCTACACCTTC.

To note about this clonotype: Germline and junction disagree at one end, which may indicate a read error. V is TRBV6-5 and J is TRBJ2-2, with D perhaps given as TRBD1 or TRBD2 (5 bases each). There are 14 residues in the CDR3. Germline CDR1 and CDR2: MNHEY and SVGAGI. In DNA form, the CDR3 reads TGTGACAGCAGTCCAAGGGTGGGGACCGGGGAGATGTTTTTT. Protein product: CDSSPRVGTGEMFF.

Note on this clonotype: A much more abundant neighbour one base away suggests this may be a read error. V and J are TRBV5-1 and TRBJ2-1; tentatively, D is TRBD2 (5 bases). Germline V lookup: CDR1 SGHRS, CDR2 YFSETQ. The CDR3 spans 14 residues. Here the CDR3 DNA reads TGCGCCGGCAGCTTGCTGGGGTGGAGGAATGAGCAGTTCTTC. It specifies CAGSLLGWRNEQFF.